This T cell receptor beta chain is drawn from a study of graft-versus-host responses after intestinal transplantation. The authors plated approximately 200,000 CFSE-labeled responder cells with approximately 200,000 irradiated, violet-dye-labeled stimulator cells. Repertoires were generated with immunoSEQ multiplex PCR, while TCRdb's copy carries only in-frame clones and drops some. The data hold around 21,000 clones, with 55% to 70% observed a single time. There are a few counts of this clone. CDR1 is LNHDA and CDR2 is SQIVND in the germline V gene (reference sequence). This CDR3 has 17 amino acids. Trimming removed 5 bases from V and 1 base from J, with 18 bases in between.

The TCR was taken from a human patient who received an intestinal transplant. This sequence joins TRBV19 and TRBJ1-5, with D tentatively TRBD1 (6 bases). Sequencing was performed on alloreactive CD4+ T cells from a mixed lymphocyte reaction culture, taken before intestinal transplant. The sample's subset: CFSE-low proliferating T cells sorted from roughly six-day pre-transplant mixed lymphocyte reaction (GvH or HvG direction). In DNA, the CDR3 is TGTGCCAGTAGTTACAGTTTGGGGGCGCGGAGCAATCAGCCCCAGCATTTT. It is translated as CASSYSLGARSNQPQHF.